These 10 T cell receptor beta chains originate from one sample sequenced in a study of T cell responses to AZD1222 COVID-19 vaccine (dated by TCRdb to the early 2020s). The library was generated by the immunoSEQ multiplex PCR assay. Entries here come from immuneACCESS through TCRdb and include only in-frame sequences with V and J called. Some clones fail to appear in such tables; in the studies checked, an unresolved V gene covers under half of the shortfall, and the cause of the remainder is unknown. The sample table contains 150,000 to 200,000 clones; only one count was recorded for almost 90% of them. In total, the top ten clones hold roughly 0.49% of the sample. The label giving this sample's time point can be read as: baseline before first vaccination. The sequenced sample was peripheral blood, obtained on day 0 of AZD1222 vaccination. These receptors came from an adult in good health.

The J gene is TRBJ1-3, the V gene TRBV28, with a weak D call TRBD1 (6 bases). Trimming shortened V by 4 bases and J by 2 bases, and 12 bases separated the two germline ends. The CDR3 length is 15 residues. The germline V gene encodes CDR1 MDHEN and CDR2 SYDVKM. CDR3 sequence: CASSSRGRAGNTIYF. CDR3 sequence (DNA): TGTGCCAGCAGTTCCAGGGGCAGAGCTGGAAACACCATATATTTT.

The V gene is TRBV30, the J gene TRBJ2-2; 8 bases match TRBD1. V gave up 5 bases and J gave up 6 bases; unmatched junction bases: 8. This CDR3 has 14 residues. Germline CDR1 and CDR2: GTSNPN and SVGIG (reference sequence). The CDR3 here is CAWVLGQAPGELFF. The DNA of the CDR3 is TGTGCCTGGGTCCTGGGACAGGCGCCCGGGGAGCTGTTTTTT.

The chain is built from TRBV5-6 and TRBJ2-1, with 11 positions matching TRBD1. V gave up 4 bases and J gave up 2 bases; unmatched junction bases: 5. The CDR3 covers 16 residues. Germline CDR1 reads SGHDT; CDR2 reads YYEEEE. CDR3: CASSPGQGAPYNEQFF. In nucleotides, the CDR3 is TGTGCCAGCAGCCCCGGACAGGGGGCCCCCTACAATGAGCAGTTCTTC.

This chain uses TRBV10-1 with TRBJ1-2; no definite D call. Per the germline V gene, CDR1 is WNHNN and CDR2 is SYGVQD (reference sequence). CDR3 length equals 12 residues. V was shortened by 4 bases and J by 6 bases, with 9 bases between the two germline ends. CDR3 amino acids: CASSGPVNGYTF. The CDR3 DNA follows: TGCGCCAGCAGTGGTCCGGTAAATGGCTACACCTTC.

The chain is built from TRBV30 and TRBJ2-7, with D possibly TRBD1 on 5 matching bases. The length of the CDR3 is 13 residues. From germline, CDR1 is GTSNPN and CDR2 SVGIG (reference sequence). The V end was cut by 0 bases, the J end by 2 bases, with 8 bases between. Here the CDR3 DNA reads TGTGCCTGGAGTGTAGGGGATACCTACGAGCAGTACTTC. It specifies CAWSVGDTYEQYF.

The CDR3, as DNA: TGTGCCAGCAGCCAAAGCGGGACCGGGGAGCTGTTTTTT. Protein product: CASSQSGTGELFF. The rearrangement joins TRBV12-3 or TRBV12-4 to TRBJ2-2; maybe TRBD2 (6 bases). The CDR3 length is 13 residues. V lost 6 bases and J lost 5, with 10 bases in between.

V gene TRBV6-5 combines with J gene TRBJ2-5; 9 bases align to TRBD2. The germline gives CDR1 MNHEY, CDR2 SVGAGI. The CDR3 is made up of 16 amino acids. The V gene end was trimmed by 0 bases and the J gene end by 1 base; junction bases not matched to a gene: 3. DNA for the CDR3: TGTGCCAGCAGTTACTCACGCGGGGGGGTCCAAGAGACCCAGTACTTC. This translates into CASSYSRGGVQETQYF.

This sequence joins TRBV18 and TRBJ1-5; 8 bases line up with TRBD1. Trimming at V came to 4 bases and at J to 7 bases, leaving 3 bases not matched to a gene. This CDR3 spans 13 amino acids. Germline assignment: CDR1 KGHSH and CDR2 LQKENI. CDR3 bases: TGTGCCAGCTCACTACAGGGGGAACAGCCCCAGCATTTT. Amino acid sequence: CASSLQGEQPQHF. Full variable domain (remainder filled in from reference TRBV18 and TRBJ1-5): NAGVMQNPRHLVRRRGQEARLRCSPMKGHSHVYWYRQLPEEGLKFMVYLQKENIIDESGMPKERFSAEFPKEGPSILRIQQVVRGDSAAYFCASSLQGEQPQHFGDGTRLSIL.

The V call is TRBV28, the J call TRBJ1-4; D not resolved. The CDR3 loop spans 14 amino acids. Germline V gene lookup returns CDR1 MDHEN and CDR2 SYDVKM. The V and J ends lost 7 bases and 5 bases respectively, with 14 bases between them. CDR3 coding DNA: TGTGCCAGCACTCTCCCTGGAACAAATGAAAAACTGTTTTTT. Encoded protein: CASTLPGTNEKLFF. Drawing the rest from reference TRBV28 and TRBJ1-4, the complete variable domain is DVKVTQSSRYLVKRTGEKVFLECVQDMDHENMFWYRQDPGLGLRLIYFSYDVKMKEKGDIPEGYSVSREKKERFSLILESASTNQTSMYLCASTLPGTNEKLFFGSGTQLSVL.

The J gene is TRBJ1-5, the V gene TRBV4-3; D perhaps matches TRBD1 (5 bases). This CDR3 spans 15 amino acids. V was shortened by 5 bases and J by 7 bases, with 18 bases between the two germline ends. Germline lookup yields CDR1 LGHNA and CDR2 YSLEER. The chain's CDR3 is CASSVDRGYGQPQHF. The CDR3 nucleotides are TGCGCCAGCAGCGTGGATCGGGGGTATGGACAGCCCCAGCATTTT.